These 27 T cell receptor beta chains were all obtained from the same sample, sequenced in a study of blood T cells in healthy people across ages. Primers used in a second PCR of roughly 7 to 12 cycles were a sample-barcoded 5' primer and a J-beta primer mix. TCRdb fed the 5' RACE reads into MiXCR, producing one record per CDR3 protein. The repertoire holds some 1,500,000 distinct CDR3 sequences, with around 40% as singletons. Material: blood. These receptors were obtained from a woman aged 18-29 years in good health.

This clonotype was picked up a small number of times. The J gene is TRBJ2-3, the V gene TRBV9; no clear D gene. The CDR3 totals 14 residues. Germline loops: CDR1 SGDLS, CDR2 YYNGEE. V was cut by 3 bases and J by 9 bases, with 17 bases left in between. The CDR3 sequence is CASSAQTSWATQYF. CDR3 nucleotide sequence: TGTGCCAGCAGCGCACAAACCAGTTGGGCGACGCAGTATTTT.

This clonotype was observed a few times. V is TRBV2 and J is TRBJ1-1; unclear D gene. V dropped 8 bases and J dropped 0 bases, with 13 bases sitting between them. The CDR3 covers 14 residues. Germline CDR1 reads SNHLY; CDR2 reads FYNNEI. CDR3 sequence (DNA): TGTGCCAGCGTTGCAGGCCGCATGAACACTGAAGCTTTCTTT. This translates into CASVAGRMNTEAFF.

This clonotype was observed a handful of times. The chain is built from TRBV12-3 or TRBV12-4 and TRBJ2-3, with D tentatively TRBD1 (5 bases). V was clipped by 0 bases and J by 3 bases, with 10 bases between them. CDR3 length equals 15 residues. CDR3 coding DNA: TGTGCCAGCAGTTTAGCGGGGCGTGGGACAGATACGCAGTATTTT. This sequence encodes CASSLAGRGTDTQYF.

The chain couples TRBV6-2 or TRBV6-3 to TRBJ2-5; maybe TRBD1 (6 bases). V was cut by 0 bases and J by 11 bases, with 19 bases left in between. Per the germline V gene, CDR1 is MNHEY and CDR2 is SVGEGT. The CDR3 spans 15 residues. The CDR3 spells CASSYSATGIVEQYF. For the CDR3, the DNA is TGTGCCAGCAGTTACTCGGCGACAGGTATCGTTGAGCAGTACTTC.

As DNA, the CDR3 is TGTGCCAGCAGCCAAGATTCGGCCTTGGGCTATGGCTACACCTTC. Its protein is CASSQDSALGYGYTF. The chain carries TRBV3-1 and TRBJ1-2; no definite D call. V lost 0 bases and J lost 4, with 12 bases in between. CDR1 and CDR2 (germline): LGHDT, YNNKEL (reference sequence). The CDR3 is 15 amino acids.

The rearrangement joins TRBV20-1 to TRBJ2-7; TRBD1 might be the D (5 bases). The CDR3 totals 14 residues. The V end was cut by 6 bases, the J end by 3 bases, with 18 bases between. The germline gives CDR1 DFQATT, CDR2 SNEGSKA (reference sequence). The CDR3 DNA reads TGCAGTGCAGTACCCTTGGACAAGTTCTACGAGCAGTACTTC. This encodes CSAVPLDKFYEQYF.

This clonotype appeared a single time. The genes are TRBV29-1 and TRBJ2-1; D perhaps matches TRBD1 (6 bases). V lost 6 bases, J lost 1 base, and 16 bases lay in between. Per germline, CDR1 SQVTM and CDR2 ANQGSEA. CDR3 length: 15 residues. Here the CDR3 reads CSVSQRQASYNEQFF. DNA of the CDR3: TGCAGCGTCAGCCAGCGACAGGCGTCCTACAATGAGCAGTTCTTC.

The chain joins TRBV29-1 to TRBJ2-1, with TRBD2 matching over 7 bases. Germline assignment: CDR1 SQVTM and CDR2 ANQGSEA. The V segment lost 6 bases and the J segment 8 bases; nucleotides outside the gene matches: 7. The CDR3 totals 12 residues. The CDR3: CSVGSGLDEQFF. The CDR3 DNA follows: TGCAGCGTCGGTAGCGGGCTCGATGAGCAGTTCTTC.

The chain has TRBV6-2 or TRBV6-3 and TRBJ1-4, with a tentative D call TRBD1 (5 bases). V was pared by 4 bases and J by 5 bases, with 11 bases between. The CDR3 length is 14 residues. Per the germline V gene, CDR1 is MNHEY and CDR2 is SVGEGT. CDR3 loop: CASSSRDRNEKLFF. CDR3 DNA sequence: TGTGCCAGCAGTTCCCGGGACCGAAATGAAAAACTGTTTTTT.

This sequence joins TRBV7-2 and TRBJ2-4; TRBD2 matches 8 bases. The trim removed 1 base at V and 5 bases at J, leaving 7 bases unmatched. CDR3 length: 16 residues. Germline lookup yields CDR1 SGHTA and CDR2 FQGNSA. Here the CDR3 DNA reads TGTGCCAGCAGCTTAGGGTTGGCGGGGGGCCAAAACATTCAGTACTTC. Its translation: CASSLGLAGGQNIQYF.

There are a few counts of this clonotype. The CDR3 sequence: CASSEPLGDTQYF. In DNA form, the CDR3 reads TGTGCCAGCAGTGAACCTCTGGGGGATACGCAGTATTTT. This rearrangement joins TRBV25-1 to TRBJ2-3; D gene ambiguous. The CDR3 contains 13 residues. Germline V lookup: CDR1 MGHDK, CDR2 SYGVNS. The V gene lost 2 bases and the J gene lost 6 bases, with 9 bases spanning the gap.

This clonotype came up many times. The genes are TRBV7-9 and TRBJ2-3, with unresolved D. The CDR3 is made up of 12 amino acids. With 6 bases removed from V and 5 bases from J, the gap between germline ends came to 9 bases. In germline, CDR1 is SEHNR, CDR2 FQNEAQ (reference sequence). The CDR3 region is CASSPLGDTQYF. The CDR3 region has the DNA TGTGCCAGCAGTCCCTTAGGAGATACGCAGTATTTT.

The chain links TRBV6-6 to TRBJ2-5; 8 bases are shared with TRBD2. The trim removed 10 bases at V and 11 bases at J, leaving 15 bases unmatched. CDR3 length: 13 residues. Looked up from germline, CDR1 is MNHNY and CDR2 is SVGAGI (reference sequence). The chain's CDR3 is CATGWTSLNEQYF. The CDR3, as DNA: TGTGCCACCGGGTGGACTAGCCTCAATGAGCAGTACTTC.

The chain recombines TRBV7-8 with TRBJ1-4, with 8 bases lining up with TRBD1. The V and J ends lost 0 bases and 8 bases, in that order; junction bases with no gene match: 11. The CDR3 is 17 residues long. The germline gives CDR1 SGHVS, CDR2 FQNEAQ. CDR3 amino acids: CASSLADGRGLEEKLFF. CDR3 DNA sequence: TGTGCCAGCAGCTTAGCAGATGGCAGGGGGCTAGAGGAAAAACTGTTTTTT.

A remark on this clonotype: One base away lies a much larger clone, so this may be a sequencing read error. The rearrangement links TRBV12-3 or TRBV12-4 to TRBJ2-5; D is unclear. The V end was cut by 3 bases, the J end by 11 bases, with 13 bases between. CDR3 length equals 12 residues. DNA of the CDR3: TGTGCCAGCAGTTTTCGTTATGGTGAGCAGTACTTC. Amino acids: CASSFRYGEQYF.

This chain connects TRBV12-3 or TRBV12-4 to TRBJ1-1, with 7 bases aligning to TRBD1. V lost 1 base and J lost 4; bases outside the gene matches: 9. The CDR3 runs to 16 residues. CDR3 sequence (DNA): TGTGCCAGCAGTTTAGGACAGGGACCTTTTTCCACTGAAGCTTTCTTT. This gives the protein CASSLGQGPFSTEAFF.

This chain connects TRBV2 to TRBJ2-5; 7 bases agree with TRBD2. Germline lookup yields CDR1 SNHLY and CDR2 FYNNEI. The V and J ends lost 8 bases and 4 bases, in that order; junction bases with no gene match: 10. CDR3 length: 14 residues. The CDR3: CASERAGVGETQYF. CDR3 nucleotide sequence: TGTGCCAGCGAAAGGGCGGGAGTGGGAGAGACCCAGTACTTC.

Comments on this clonotype: The junction differs from germline at one of its ends, possibly a read error. This rearrangement joins TRBV5-1 to TRBJ2-5; TRBD1 aligns across 10 bases. CDR1 and CDR2 from the germline V gene are SGHRS and YFSETQ. This CDR3 has 16 amino acids. CDR3 amino acids: CASSLGDRGIQGTQYF. CDR3 in DNA: TGCGCCAGCAGCTTGGGGGACAGGGGAATTCAAGGGACCCAGTACTTC.

This chain connects TRBV3-1 to TRBJ2-1; TRBD2 is a possible D gene (5 bases). The ends were cut back, 6 bases at V and 8 bases at J, with 20 bases in the middle. The CDR3 is 15 residues long. From germline, CDR1 is LGHDT and CDR2 YNNKEL (reference sequence). CDR3 bases: TGTGCCAGCAGTATTCCTGCGGTTGGGCGGGATGAGCAGTTCTTC. Its protein is CASSIPAVGRDEQFF.

The gene calls are TRBV7-2 and TRBJ2-1; 9 nucleotides line up with TRBD1. With 2 bases clipped from V and 6 bases from J, the junction kept 5 bases outside the gene matches. Germline V gives CDR1 SGHTA, CDR2 FQGNSA. The CDR3 runs 15 residues. The CDR3 region is CASSLTGTGPNEQFF. The DNA for the CDR3 is TGTGCCAGCAGCTTAACGGGGACAGGGCCCAATGAGCAGTTCTTC. Looking up the rest from reference TRBV7-2 and TRBJ2-1 gives the full variable domain: GAGVSQSPSNKVTEKGKDVELRCDPISGHTALYWYRQSLGQGLEFLIYFQGNSAPDKSGLPSDRFSAERTGGSVSTLTIQRTQQEDSAVYLCASSLTGTGPNEQFFGPGTRLTVL.

This clonotype was seen more than once but under ten times. V usage is TRBV20-1 and J usage is TRBJ1-1; unclear D gene. CDR3 size: 13 residues. Germline CDR1 reads DFQATT; CDR2 reads SNEGSKA (reference sequence). The germline V and J ends were trimmed by 3 bases and 1 base, with 9 bases remaining between them. This chain's CDR3 is CSARDGTNTEAFF. For the CDR3, the DNA is TGCAGTGCTAGGGACGGAACGAACACTGAAGCTTTCTTT.

The chain is built from TRBV11-2 and TRBJ1-2; D perhaps matches TRBD1 (5 bases). Trimming removed 3 bases from V and 11 bases from J, with 28 bases in between. CDR1 is SGHAT and CDR2 is FQNNGV in the germline V gene. The CDR3 covers 17 residues. The CDR3 sequence: CASSFGAGRITGLGYTF. DNA of the CDR3: TGTGCCAGCAGCTTTGGGGCAGGCCGGATCACCGGGTTGGGGTACACCTTC.

A few counts support this clonotype. The chain recombines TRBV4-3 with TRBJ2-7; weak D call: TRBD1 (6 bases). Trimming shortened V by 1 base and J by 4 bases, and 14 bases separated the two germline ends. The CDR3 has 15 amino acids. Germline V lookup: CDR1 LGHNA, CDR2 YSLEER. The CDR3 nucleotides are TGCGCCAGCAGCCAAGCCCAGGGGAATGGGTACGAGCAGTACTTC. Translated: CASSQAQGNGYEQYF.

This clonotype was found a few times. V is TRBV6-6 and J is TRBJ1-2, with TRBD1 as a possible D gene (5 bases). Trimming took off 6 bases at V and 2 bases at J, with 16 bases between the two ends. This CDR3 has 15 residues. Germline-derived CDR1 and CDR2 are MNHNY and SVGAGI (reference sequence). The CDR3 DNA reads as TGTGCCAGCAGATTATCCGGGACGGACAACTATGGCTACACCTTC. It yields the protein CASRLSGTDNYGYTF.

This clonotype was counted between two and nine times. J is TRBJ2-5 and V is TRBV25-1, with 9 positions matching TRBD1. The junction had 8 bases not matched to a gene; V was cut back by 4 bases and J by 5 bases. Germline V gene sequence: CDR1 MGHDK, CDR2 SYGVNS. CDR3 length: 15 amino acids. The DNA for the CDR3 is TGTGCCAGCAGTGGAGGACAGGGGAGGTGGGAGACCCAGTACTTC. Translated: CASSGGQGRWETQYF.

This clonotype was observed a single time. The junction differs from germline at one of its ends, possibly a read error. This chain uses TRBV7-2 with TRBJ1-5; 9 bases fit TRBD1. The CDR3 contains 16 residues. Per the germline V gene, CDR1 is SGHTA and CDR2 is FQGNSA. CDR3 loop: CASSPTDRGGNQTQHF. The CDR3, as DNA: TGTGCCAGCAGCCCTACGGACAGGGGCGGGAATCAGACCCAGCATTTT.

This chain uses TRBV7-9 with TRBJ1-2; a weak D match, TRBD1 (6 bases). The CDR3 covers 13 residues. Trimming took 7 bases from V and 4 from J, leaving 13 bases between them. CDR1 and CDR2 from the germline V gene are SEHNR and FQNEAQ (reference sequence). DNA for the CDR3: TGTGCCAGCACCGGCGAAGGGGGCTATGGCTACACCTTC. Translating gives CASTGEGGYGYTF. Supplemented by reference TRBV7-9 and TRBJ1-2, the full variable domain reads DTGVSQNPRHKITKRGQNVTFRCDPISEHNRLYWYRQTLGQGPEFLTYFQNEAQLEKSRLLSDRFSAERPKGSFSTLEIQRTEQGDSAMYLCASTGEGGYGYTFGSGTRLTVV.